In this sample, the clone carrying this T cell receptor (beta chain) turned up a few times. Its specificity is not known. Data came from immunoSEQ multiplex PCR; TCRdb stores just in-frame clones and leaves some out. The table has fewer than 150,000 clones, 88% seen once. Germline CDR1 and CDR2: SNHLY and FYNNEI. This CDR3 comprises 13 residues. The germline V and J ends were trimmed by 5 bases and 2 bases, with 10 bases remaining between them. Donors came from a validation cohort of fewer than 150 subjects, distinct from the first 666-subject cohort. The data derive from a study of cytomegalovirus exposure and HLA in healthy donors. General observations from the study: Researchers catalogued about 160 TCR beta chains as cytomegalovirus-associated. It was reportedly the case that the classifier diagnosed cytomegalovirus status with high specificity and sensitivity. One later analysis, an examination of the roughly 130 validation repertoires, found that first-cohort TCR clusters tended to co-occur in them.

The TCR originated in a man aged 25 to 40 in good health and CMV-seronegative. The chain couples TRBV2 to TRBJ2-7, with no clear D. Sequencing used PBMCs. The CDR3 nucleotides are TGTGCCAGCAGTCTCTCAGAAGCCTACGAGCAGTACTTC. Encoded protein: CASSLSEAYEQYF.